This TCR beta chain was identified during a study of T cell responses to AZD1222 COVID-19 vaccine (dated by TCRdb to about 2021). About the full investigation: AZD1222 recipients with second doses at about 4 weeks or about 12 weeks were pooled, because spike-specific TCR depth and breadth did not differ between schedules. A total of about 250 trial participants underwent TCR sequencing, of whom 200 to 220 had received two doses of AZD1222 and some 26 had received two doses of the MenACWY control vaccine. Trial participants were enrolled by age into 18-55, 56-69 and 70-plus year subgroups, with roughly 160, 29 and 62 TCR-sequenced participants respectively.

Here is what the overall study found, with its caveats: Because no day 14 peak-response samples were available, the repertoires could be characterized only after the peak T cell response. Nearly half of unique spike-specific TCRs reportedly recognized epitopes outside regions mutated in the B.1.351 and B.1.1.7 variants. Conclusions about previously exposed vaccinees were limited because only a handful of AZD1222 recipients were SARS-CoV-2 seropositive at baseline. In the small 56-69-year group, the increase in depth fell short of significance, most likely because of low power. Spike-specific TCR breadth and depth rose significantly after two AZD1222 doses compared with day 0 and with MenACWY recipients. Vaccine-associated CD4 TCRs spanned the whole spike protein, with dominant responses in regions 160-218 and 743-854. Participants were mostly white British and included more females than males, and it was suggested by the authors that clonal diversity may have been underestimated.

The time point label, read with the paper, signifies: baseline before first vaccination. Samples from vaccinated people were obtained from the UK trials COV001 and COV002, which included a single-blind randomized controlled phase 2/3 trial of AZD1222 (ChAdOx1 nCoV-19) in healthy adults. Trial participant PBMC samples were collected at day 0 and day 28 after the second dose for TCRbeta chain sequencing. The CDR3 regions of human TCRbeta chains were analyzed by immunosequencing. Regarding the original processing steps: Repertoire TCRs were matched against a reference library of SARS-CoV-2-specific TCRs generated with the MIRA antigen-specificity platform. Breadth was defined as the fraction of unique TCRs that were SARS-CoV-2-associated. Depth was defined as the fraction of total T cells that were SARS-CoV-2-associated. Using the MIRA data, each spike-specific TCR was assigned both to the spike region to which the TCR was reactive and to a CD4 or CD8 class. Log10-transformed breadth and depth values were compared by one-way ANOVA with Sidak's multiple comparisons tests. TCRdb's version of the immuneACCESS table is confined to in-frame rearrangements and falls short of the full clone set. An unresolved V gene accounts for under half of the shortfall where checked; the remainder is of unknown origin. The DNA was the basis for D and trimming; V, J and clone size are from that table. The sample includes 150,000 or so clones, with roughly nine tenths observed a single time. The ten largest clones add up to approximately 1.5% of the sample.

Concerning this clone itself: Its target antigen remains unknown. There are no base qualities to consult, and no much larger clone falls within one base.

Based on the germline V gene (reference sequence), the CDR1 and CDR2 sequences are SEHNR and FQNEAQ. From its cysteine to its phenylalanine, the CDR3 spans 14 amino acids. The entry retains the CDR3 DNA only, 42 bases that are in frame from base 1. V gives up 4 bases and J gives up 5 bases, and the segment between their germline ends measures 15 bases. The clonotype originates from an adult in good health. The chain couples TRBV7-9 to TRBJ2-7, with an unclear D gene assignment. This sample comprised peripheral blood, obtained on day 0 of AZD1222 vaccination. The CDR3 loop reads CASSSTDDTDEQYF. The DNA is TGTGCCAGCAGCTCGACCGATGACACGGACGAGCAGTACTTC. Joined to the reference TRBV7-9 and TRBJ2-7 proteins, this CDR3 gives the full variable domain: DTGVSQNPRHKITKRGQNVTFRCDPISEHNRLYWYRQTLGQGPEFLTYFQNEAQLEKSRLLSDRFSAERPKGSFSTLEIQRTEQGDSAMYLCASSSTDDTDEQYFGPGTRLTVT.